A selection of T cell receptor beta chains follows, all from one sample in a study of long-term antiretroviral therapy in people with HIV. Sequencing used immunoSEQ multiplex PCR; TCRdb keeps in-frame clones, though not all of them. The table lists about 11,000 clones, around 84% of them singletons, with 20% to 25% in the top ten. The sequences come from unsorted PBMCs, collected 7.2 years after starting antiretroviral therapy. The origin of the receptors is a man in his fifties or sixties with HIV. Both conserved end residues are part of each CDR3. A D gene is named only where the DNA matches it firmly. The size of a clone is reported for some rows only, either as once, few or many, or as a class for expanded clones.

abundance	v_gene	d_gene	j_gene	CDR3aa	CDR3nt
-	TRBV15	-	TRBJ1-2	CATSRDRGRLYGYTF	TGTGCCACCAGCAGAGATCGGGGACGGCTCTATGGCTACACCTTC
-	TRBV7-6	TRBD2	TRBJ2-3	CASSPSGGTDTQYF	TGTGCCAGCAGCCCTAGCGGGGGCACAGATACGCAGTATTTT
-	TRBV11-2	TRBD1	TRBJ1-1	CASSLLRTGGTEAFF	TGTGCCAGCAGCTTATTAAGGACAGGGGGCACTGAAGCTTTCTTT
-	TRBV27	-	TRBJ2-2	CASSLEGGPNTGELFF	TGTGCCAGCAGTTTAGAGGGGGGGCCGAACACCGGGGAGCTGTTTTTT
-	TRBV7-2	TRBD2	TRBJ2-7	CASSLLWTSGLEQYF	TGTGCCAGCAGCCTCCTCTGGACTAGCGGGCTCGAGCAGTACTTC
-	TRBV27	-	TRBJ2-7	CASSLTGAYEQYF	TGTGCCAGCAGTTTGACAGGTGCCTACGAGCAGTACTTC
-	TRBV6-5	TRBD1	TRBJ1-3	CASRDRVSGNTIYF	TGTGCCAGCAGAGACAGGGTCTCTGGAAACACCATATATTTT
-	TRBV27	-	TRBJ2-1	CASSPWGPSSYNEQFF	TGTGCCAGCAGTCCCTGGGGGCCGAGCTCCTACAATGAGCAGTTCTTC
-	TRBV5-1	-	TRBJ1-1	CASSLGGPGGVSWTFF	TGCGCCAGCAGCCTCGGCGGTCCTGGGGGGGTTAGTTGGACTTTCTTT
-	TRBV7-9	-	TRBJ1-2	CASSLSLDNYGYTF	TGTGCCAGCAGCTTAAGTTTGGATAACTATGGCTACACCTTC
-	TRBV4-1	-	TRBJ2-7	CASSQSEAYEQYF	TGCGCCAGCAGCCAGAGCGAAGCCTACGAGCAGTACTTC
large	TRBV27	-	TRBJ1-2	CASSPSTLLVGGYTF	TGTGCCAGCAGTCCCTCCACACTCCTAGTGGGGGGCTACACCTTC
-	TRBV27	-	TRBJ1-2	CASSSDSYGYTF	TGTGCCAGCAGTAGCGACAGCTATGGCTACACCTTC
few	TRBV5-6	TRBD1	TRBJ2-3	CASSVDRGEEDTQYF	TGTGCCAGCAGCGTCGACAGGGGAGAGGAGGATACGCAGTATTTT
-	TRBV6-5	-	TRBJ2-5	CASSYEERGRGQYF	TGTGCCAGCAGTTACGAGGAACGCGGTCGGGGGCAGTACTTC
-	TRBV19	TRBD1	TRBJ2-7	CASSPTGGDEQYF	TGTGCCAGTAGCCCGACAGGGGGCGACGAGCAGTACTTC
once	TRBV7-2	TRBD1	TRBJ2-5	CASSSENRGETQYF	TGTGCCAGCAGCTCTGAAAACAGGGGAGAGACCCAGTACTTC
-	TRBV19	-	TRBJ1-2	CASWDGDYGYTF	TGTGCCAGTTGGGATGGGGACTATGGCTACACCTTC
few	TRBV6-6	-	TRBJ1-2	CASSYSEGYGYTF	TGTGCCAGCAGTTACTCGGAGGGGTATGGCTACACCTTC
-	TRBV5-6	-	TRBJ1-5	CASSSLRSEPQHF	TGTGCCAGCAGCTCCCTGAGGTCGGAGCCCCAGCATTTT
-	TRBV10-2	-	TRBJ1-2	CASSGKGPGSVAGYTF	TGCGCCAGCAGTGGGAAAGGCCCGGGTTCGGTAGCTGGCTACACCTTC
-	TRBV29-1	-	TRBJ1-1	CSVEDWGVAFF	TGCAGCGTTGAAGATTGGGGAGTAGCTTTCTTT
-	TRBV6-5	-	TRBJ1-1	CASSLRWNTEAFF	TGTGCCAGCAGTCTTAGGTGGAACACTGAAGCTTTCTTT
-	TRBV15	-	TRBJ2-1	CATSDIPGNEQFF	TGTGCCACCTCAGACATCCCGGGGAATGAGCAGTTCTTC
once	TRBV19	-	TRBJ1-1	CASRHLLGTLNTEAFF	TGTGCCAGTAGGCATCTCCTCGGGACACTGAACACTGAAGCTTTCTTT
-	TRBV5-6	-	TRBJ2-7	CASSSGTSEQYF	TGTGCCAGCAGCTCCGGGACATCCGAGCAGTACTTC
once	TRBV6-1	TRBD1	TRBJ2-7	CASSEALQGDYEQYF	TGTGCCAGCAGTGAAGCGCTTCAGGGGGACTACGAGCAGTACTTC
-	TRBV11-2	-	TRBJ1-4	CASSSSSDWEKLFF	TGTGCCAGCAGCTCCTCTTCGGACTGGGAAAAACTGTTTTTT
-	TRBV30	-	TRBJ1-1	CAWSIGMNTEAFF	TGTGCCTGGAGTATCGGAATGAACACTGAAGCTTTCTTT
-	TRBV5-5	-	TRBJ1-1	CASSRYEEETEAFF	TGTGCCAGCAGCAGGTACGAGGAGGAGACTGAAGCTTTCTTT
-	TRBV30	-	TRBJ1-4	CAWTGGSTNEKLFF	TGTGCCTGGACCGGGGGTTCAACTAATGAAAAACTGTTTTTT
-	TRBV10-1	-	TRBJ1-1	CASSERAADEAFF	TGCGCCAGCAGTGAGAGGGCAGCGGATGAAGCTTTCTTT
-	TRBV5-5	-	TRBJ2-2	CASSFTRARANTGELFF	TGTGCCAGCAGCTTCACCAGGGCACGGGCGAACACCGGGGAGCTGTTTTTT
-	TRBV30	-	TRBJ2-1	CAWSAPGVNNEQFF	TGTGCCTGGAGTGCCCCTGGGGTCAACAATGAGCAGTTCTTC
-	TRBV5-6	-	TRBJ2-2	CASSLAGSYTGELFF	TGTGCCAGCAGCTTGGCCGGGTCATACACCGGGGAGCTGTTTTTT
-	TRBV27	-	TRBJ1-1	CASSLGTEAFF	TGTGCCAGCAGTTTGGGAACTGAAGCTTTCTTT
-	TRBV30	TRBD2	TRBJ2-3	CAWSVTPGLAGQQYF	TGTGCCTGGAGTGTAACCCCCGGACTAGCGGGCCAGCAGTATTTT
-	TRBV4-1	-	TRBJ1-4	CASSQVGVRSGKLFF	TGCGCCAGCAGCCAAGTGGGGGTTCGTAGTGGAAAACTGTTTTTT
-	TRBV28	-	TRBJ1-1	CASCYFEGYTEAFF	TGTGCCAGCTGCTACTTTGAGGGGTACACTGAAGCTTTCTTT
-	TRBV23-1	-	TRBJ2-1	CASSQSQDPNNEQFF	TGCGCCAGCAGTCAATCCCAGGACCCCAACAATGAGCAGTTCTTC